This TCR beta chain originates from a study of cytomegalovirus exposure and HLA in healthy donors. Amplification used 60 Vbeta primers and 13 Jbeta primers. Clones were read by immunoSEQ multiplex PCR, and TCRdb kept only the in-frame ones, dropping some. The sample includes 150,000 to 160,000 clones, roughly 83% of them seen just once. CDR3 length: 11 amino acids. Germline V CDR1 and CDR2: SGHTA, FQGNSA. Between the trimmed V and J ends, which lost 6 bases and 9 bases, there was a span of 9 bases. This clone came up many times. The rearrangement links TRBV7-2 to TRBJ2-1; D remains unclear. Sequenced: PBMCs. The clonotype was recovered from a man younger than 40 in good health and CMV-seropositive. This CDR3 is CASSFSVEQFF. CDR3 DNA sequence: TGTGCCAGCAGTTTCTCGGTTGAGCAGTTCTTC.